A single T cell receptor beta chain is shown here with its context. The target antigen is unknown. Preparation of TRB cDNA libraries relied on 5' RACE carrying UMI labels. Following a re-call of the 5' RACE reads, TCRdb has one entry per CDR3 protein and lacks DNA. The repertoire table contains 130,000 to 150,000 distinct CDR3 sequences. Germline V gene lookup returns CDR1 MGHRA and CDR2 YSYEKL. There are 15 residues in the CDR3. The data were obtained in a study of CXCR3-negative and CXCR3-positive naive CD8 T cells. The study, taken as a whole, reports: With surface CD5 comparable between naive subsets, TCR strength was estimated using properties derived from the TRB CDR3. TRB CDR3s of CXCR3-positive naive cells were more hydrophobic than those of CXCR3-negative naive cells.

The V and J genes are TRBV4-1 and TRBJ2-5; the TCRdb D gene call, TRBD1, has no DNA to confirm it. This TCR derives from a human donor in good health. Some clones in this sample may be carry-over from other donors' samples. Sequencing was performed on naive CXCR3+ CD8+ T cells from blood. As to subset: CD45RO-CCR7+CD27+CD95- naive CD8+ T cells expressing CXCR3 (TNR3+). The chain's CDR3 is CASSQGQGPQETQYF.